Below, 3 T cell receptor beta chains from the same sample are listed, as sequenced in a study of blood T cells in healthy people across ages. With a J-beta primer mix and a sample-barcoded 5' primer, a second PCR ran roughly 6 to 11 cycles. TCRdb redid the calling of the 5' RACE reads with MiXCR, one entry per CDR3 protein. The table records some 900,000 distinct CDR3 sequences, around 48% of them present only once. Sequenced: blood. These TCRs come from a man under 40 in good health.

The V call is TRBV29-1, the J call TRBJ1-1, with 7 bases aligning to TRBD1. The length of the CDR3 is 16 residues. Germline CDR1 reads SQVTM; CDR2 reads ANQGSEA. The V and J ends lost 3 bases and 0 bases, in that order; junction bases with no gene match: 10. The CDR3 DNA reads TGCAGCGTTGATTATGGCTGGACAGGATTGAACACTGAAGCTTTCTTT. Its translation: CSVDYGWTGLNTEAFF.

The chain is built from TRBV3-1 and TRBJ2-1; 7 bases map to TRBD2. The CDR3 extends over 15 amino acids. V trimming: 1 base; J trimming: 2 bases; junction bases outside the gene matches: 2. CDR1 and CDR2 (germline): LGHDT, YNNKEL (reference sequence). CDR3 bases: TGTGCCAGCAGCCAAGTAAGCGGGGCCTACAATGAGCAGTTCTTC. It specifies CASSQVSGAYNEQFF.

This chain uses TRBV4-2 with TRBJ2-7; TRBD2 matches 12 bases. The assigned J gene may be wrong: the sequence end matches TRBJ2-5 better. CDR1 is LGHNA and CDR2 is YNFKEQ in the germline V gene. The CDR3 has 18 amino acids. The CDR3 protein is CASSQDSPTSGGFETQYF. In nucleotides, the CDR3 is TGTGCCAGCAGCCAAGATAGTCCGACTAGCGGGGGTTTCGAGACCCAGTACTTC.